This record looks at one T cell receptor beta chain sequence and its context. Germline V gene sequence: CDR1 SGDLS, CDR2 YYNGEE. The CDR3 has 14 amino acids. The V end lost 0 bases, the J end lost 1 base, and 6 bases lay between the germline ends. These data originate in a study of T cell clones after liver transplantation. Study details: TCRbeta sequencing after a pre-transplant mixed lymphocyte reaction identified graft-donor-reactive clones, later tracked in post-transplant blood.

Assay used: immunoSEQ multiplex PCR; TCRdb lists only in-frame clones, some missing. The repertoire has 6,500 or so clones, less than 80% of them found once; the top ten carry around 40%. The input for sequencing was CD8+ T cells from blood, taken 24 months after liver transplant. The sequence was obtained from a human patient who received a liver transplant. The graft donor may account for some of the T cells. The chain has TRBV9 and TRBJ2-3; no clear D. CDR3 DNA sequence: TGTGCCAGCAGCGTAGAAGGAGGCACAGATACGCAGTATTTT. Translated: CASSVEGGTDTQYF.